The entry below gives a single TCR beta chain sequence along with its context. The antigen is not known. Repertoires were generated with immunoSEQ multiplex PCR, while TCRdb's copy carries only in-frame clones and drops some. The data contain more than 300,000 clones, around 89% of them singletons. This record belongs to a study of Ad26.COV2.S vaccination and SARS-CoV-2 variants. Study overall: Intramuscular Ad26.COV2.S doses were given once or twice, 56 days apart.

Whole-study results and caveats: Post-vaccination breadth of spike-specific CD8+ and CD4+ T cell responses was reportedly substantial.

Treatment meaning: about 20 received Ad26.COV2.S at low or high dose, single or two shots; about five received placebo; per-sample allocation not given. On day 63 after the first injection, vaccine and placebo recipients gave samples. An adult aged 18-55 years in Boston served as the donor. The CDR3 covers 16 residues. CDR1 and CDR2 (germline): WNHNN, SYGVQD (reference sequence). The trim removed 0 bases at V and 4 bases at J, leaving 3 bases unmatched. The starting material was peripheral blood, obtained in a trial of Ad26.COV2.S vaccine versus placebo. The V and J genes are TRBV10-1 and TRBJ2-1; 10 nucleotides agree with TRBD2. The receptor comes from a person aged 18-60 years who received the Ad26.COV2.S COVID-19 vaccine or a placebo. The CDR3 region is CASSESRTSGYNEQFF. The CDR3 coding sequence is TGCGCCAGCAGTGAGTCTAGGACTAGCGGTTACAATGAGCAGTTCTTC.